The rows below give T cell receptor beta chains drawn from one sample of a study of a mutant IDH1 vaccine in newly diagnosed glioma. The assay was immunoSEQ multiplex PCR, and TCRdb's table has in-frame clones only and misses some. The top ten hold roughly 22% of the sample, which has about 37,000 clones, approximately 83% seen once. Antigens for these TCRs are unknown. Sequenced here: PBMCs, sampled from a glioma patient whose treatment included an IDH1 peptide vaccine. The receptor source for this set is a man aged 30 to 45 with glioma. Both conserved end residues are part of each CDR3. The order of the fields is clone size, V gene, J gene, D gene, CDR3 DNA, CDR3 protein. D genes are given only for firm matches. The size entry is marked missing in some rows and otherwise reads once, few, many or a size class.

>-|TRBV29-1|TRBJ1-1|-
TGCAGCGCCCCCAGGGGTCCTGAAGCTTTCTTT
CSAPRGPEAFF
>-|TRBV5-4|TRBJ1-1|-
TGTGCCAGCAGCCTACTCTCGAACACTGAAGCTTTCTTT
CASSLLSNTEAFF
>-|TRBV6-1|TRBJ1-3|-
TGTGCCAGCAGTGAACTCGTCTCACTAGGCGGAAACACCATATATTTT
CASSELVSLGGNTIYF
>-|TRBV6-8|TRBJ2-7|-
TGTGCCAGCAGCCCAAGAATATCGGGGAGGAAATCCTACGAGCAGTACTTC
CASSPRISGRKSYEQYF
>-|TRBV29-1|TRBJ1-2|-
TGCAGCGCAGAGCCCGAGGAAGAGGGCTACACCTTC
CSAEPEEEGYTF
>-|TRBV27|TRBJ2-5|TRBD1
TGTGCCAGCAGTTCCCAGGGGGCGCAGCGGGAGACCCAGTACTTC
CASSSQGAQRETQYF
>once|TRBV5-1|TRBJ2-7|-
TGCGCCAGCAGCATACGGACGGCCACCTACGAGCAGTACTTC
CASSIRTATYEQYF
>-|TRBV30|TRBJ1-1|-
TGTGCCTGGAGTGTACTTTCTGAAGCTTTCTTT
CAWSVLSEAFF
>-|TRBV10-1|TRBJ2-2|TRBD1
TGCGCCAGCAGTGAATTTGGGACAGGGCACACCGGGGAGCTGTTTTTT
CASSEFGTGHTGELFF
>-|TRBV5-1|TRBJ2-2|-
TGCGCCAGCAGCTTTCCGGGGCCCACCGGGGAGCTGTTTTTT
CASSFPGPTGELFF
>once|TRBV6-1|TRBJ1-5|TRBD1
TGTGCCAGCAGCCCACGACAGGGGGCCAATCAGCCCCAGCATTTT
CASSPRQGANQPQHF
>-|TRBV6-1|TRBJ1-1|-
TGTGCCAGCAGTGGAGCGGGGGACACTGAAGCTTTCTTT
CASSGAGDTEAFF
>-|TRBV6-6|TRBJ2-3|-
TGTGCCAGCAGTTCGTCGGCAGATACGCAGTATTTT
CASSSSADTQYF
>-|TRBV5-4|TRBJ2-3|TRBD2
TGTGCCAGCAGCTTGAAGGAACTAGCGGGTTCCACAGATACGCAGTATTTT
CASSLKELAGSTDTQYF